Shown below are 6 T cell receptor beta chains from a single sample sequenced in a study of CD8 T cells in ankylosing spondylitis. MiXCR was run by TCRdb on the 5' RACE reads, yielding one entry per CDR3 protein. The sample records 240,000 or so distinct CDR3 sequences, about 10% being singletons. Sequencing was performed on blood, either unsorted or a sorted T cell fraction (not recorded which). These receptors were collected from a male donor with ankylosing spondylitis or in good health (not recorded which).

This CDR3 reads CASSLRPAGSSYEQYF. In nucleotides, the CDR3 is TGTGCCAGCAGCTTAAGGCCAGCGGGAAGCTCCTACGAGCAGTACTTC. The chain combines TRBV7-8 with TRBJ2-7; 7 bases match TRBD2. The CDR3 consists of 16 residues. V lost 2 bases to trimming and J lost 0 bases; unmatched junction nucleotides: 7. Germline assignment: CDR1 SGHVS and CDR2 FQNEAQ.

This clonotype was recorded a few times. This may arise from a read error, as a much more abundant clone is one base away. The chain joins TRBV12-3 or TRBV12-4 to TRBJ2-1, with D perhaps matching TRBD1 or TRBD2 (5 bases each). V was cut by 6 bases and J by 8 bases, with 14 bases left in between. The CDR3 is made up of 13 amino acids. Here the CDR3 DNA reads TGTGCCAGCAGCTTGGTTGGGGGTTATGAGCAGTTCTTC. This encodes CASSLVGGYEQFF.

This clonotype was counted ten times or more. This sequence joins TRBV5-1 and TRBJ2-3, with D perhaps TRBD2 (6 bases). Germline V gene data show CDR1 as SGHRS and CDR2 as YFSETQ. Trimming pared 1 base from V and 6 bases from J, leaving 18 bases between. This CDR3 has 16 amino acids. This CDR3 is CASSLSGGSPQDTQYF. The CDR3 coding sequence is TGCGCCAGCAGCTTGTCCGGGGGAAGCCCCCAGGATACGCAGTATTTT. Variable domain in full (rest from reference TRBV5-1 and TRBJ2-3): KAGVTQTPRYLIKTRGQQVTLSCSPISGHRSVSWYQQTPGQGLQFLFEYFSETQRNKGNFPGRFSGRQFSNSRSEMNVSTLELGDSALYLCASSLSGGSPQDTQYFGPGTRLTVL.

The chain uses TRBV28 and TRBJ2-3, with D perhaps TRBD1 or TRBD2 (6 bases each). The CDR3 spans 12 residues. CDR1 MDHEN and CDR2 SYDVKM come from the germline V gene. Trimming cost V 7 bases and J 2 bases, with 7 bases left between them. The DNA of the CDR3 is TGTGCCAGCACGGGGGCCACAGATACGCAGTATTTT. This translates into CASTGATDTQYF. Full variable domain (rest looked up from reference TRBV28 and TRBJ2-3): DVKVTQSSRYLVKRTGEKVFLECVQDMDHENMFWYRQDPGLGLRLIYFSYDVKMKEKGDIPEGYSVSREKKERFSLILESASTNQTSMYLCASTGATDTQYFGPGTRLTVL.

This clonotype appeared many times. The chain carries TRBV29-1 and TRBJ2-5; weak D call: TRBD1 (5 bases). The CDR3 is 12 residues long. Trimming removed 3 bases from V and 4 bases from J, with 9 bases in between. Per germline, CDR1 SQVTM and CDR2 ANQGSEA. CDR3 sequence reads: CSVDRGRETQYF. The DNA for the CDR3 is TGCAGCGTTGATAGGGGTCGAGAGACCCAGTACTTC.

The rearrangement joins TRBV11-2 to TRBJ2-2, with D possibly TRBD2 on 5 matching bases. The germline V gene has CDR1 SGHAT and CDR2 FQNNGV. The CDR3 consists of 12 residues. The V end lost 5 bases, the J end lost 6 bases, and 7 bases lay between the germline ends. CDR3 protein: CASSKRAGELFF. The CDR3 coding sequence is TGTGCCAGCAGCAAGAGGGCCGGGGAGCTGTTTTTT.